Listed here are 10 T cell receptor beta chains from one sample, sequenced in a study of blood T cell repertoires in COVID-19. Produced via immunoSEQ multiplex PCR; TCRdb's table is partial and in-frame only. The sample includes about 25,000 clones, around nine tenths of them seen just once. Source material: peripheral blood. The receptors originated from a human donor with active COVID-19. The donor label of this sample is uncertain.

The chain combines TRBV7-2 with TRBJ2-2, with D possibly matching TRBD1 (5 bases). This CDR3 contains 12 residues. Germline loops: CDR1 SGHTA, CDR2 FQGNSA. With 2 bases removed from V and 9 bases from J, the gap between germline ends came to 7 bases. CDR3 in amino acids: CASSLRGRELFF. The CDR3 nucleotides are TGTGCCAGCAGCTTAAGGGGCCGGGAGCTGTTTTTT. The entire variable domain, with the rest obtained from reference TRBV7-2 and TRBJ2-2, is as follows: GAGVSQSPSNKVTEKGKDVELRCDPISGHTALYWYRQSLGQGLEFLIYFQGNSAPDKSGLPSDRFSAERTGGSVSTLTIQRTQQEDSAVYLCASSLRGRELFFGEGSRLTVL.

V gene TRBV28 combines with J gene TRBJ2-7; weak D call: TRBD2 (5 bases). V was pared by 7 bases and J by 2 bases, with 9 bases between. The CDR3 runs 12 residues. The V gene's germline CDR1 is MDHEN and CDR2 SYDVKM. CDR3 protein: CASKRGTYEQYF. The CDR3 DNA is TGTGCCAGCAAACGGGGAACCTACGAGCAGTACTTC.

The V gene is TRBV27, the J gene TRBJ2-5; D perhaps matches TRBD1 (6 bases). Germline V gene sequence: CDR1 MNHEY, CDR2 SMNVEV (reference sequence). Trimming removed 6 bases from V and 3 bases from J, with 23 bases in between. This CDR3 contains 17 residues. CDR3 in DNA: TGTGCCAGCAGCTCCTTAGGTTGGGGGACAACCAAAGAGACCCAGTACTTC. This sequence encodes CASSSLGWGTTKETQYF.

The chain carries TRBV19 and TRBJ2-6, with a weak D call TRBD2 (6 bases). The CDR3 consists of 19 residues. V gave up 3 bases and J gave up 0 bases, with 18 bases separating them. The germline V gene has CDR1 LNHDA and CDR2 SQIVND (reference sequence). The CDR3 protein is CASSMRAGGASSGANVLTF. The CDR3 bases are TGTGCCAGTAGTATGAGGGCGGGCGGGGCCAGCTCTGGGGCCAACGTCCTGACTTTC.

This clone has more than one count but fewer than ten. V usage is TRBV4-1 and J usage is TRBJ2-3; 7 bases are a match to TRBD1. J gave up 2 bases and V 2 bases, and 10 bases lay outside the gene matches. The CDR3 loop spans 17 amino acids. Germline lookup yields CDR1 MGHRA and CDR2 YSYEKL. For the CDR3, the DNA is TGCGCCAGCAGCCAACTCCGACAGGGTGTACACACAGATACGCAGTATTTT. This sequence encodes CASSQLRQGVHTDTQYF.

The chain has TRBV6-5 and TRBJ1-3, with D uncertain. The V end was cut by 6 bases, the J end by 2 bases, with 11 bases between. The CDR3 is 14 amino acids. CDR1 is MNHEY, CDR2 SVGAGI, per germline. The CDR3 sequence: CASRGGLTGNTIYF. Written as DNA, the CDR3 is TGTGCCAGCAGAGGAGGACTGACTGGAAACACCATATATTTT.

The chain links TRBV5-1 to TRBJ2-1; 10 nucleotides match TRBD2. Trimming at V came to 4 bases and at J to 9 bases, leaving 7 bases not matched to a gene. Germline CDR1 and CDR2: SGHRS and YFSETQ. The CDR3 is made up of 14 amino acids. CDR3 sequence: CASSVKLAGTEQFF. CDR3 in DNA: TGCGCCAGCAGCGTCAAACTAGCGGGAACTGAGCAGTTCTTC.

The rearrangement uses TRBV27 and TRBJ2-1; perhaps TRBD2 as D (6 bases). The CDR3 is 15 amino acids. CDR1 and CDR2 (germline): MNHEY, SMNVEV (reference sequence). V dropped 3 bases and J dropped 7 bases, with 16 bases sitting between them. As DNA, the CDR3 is TGTGCCAGCAGTTTTGGCGGGAACTACCGGAATGAGCAGTTCTTC. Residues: CASSFGGNYRNEQFF.

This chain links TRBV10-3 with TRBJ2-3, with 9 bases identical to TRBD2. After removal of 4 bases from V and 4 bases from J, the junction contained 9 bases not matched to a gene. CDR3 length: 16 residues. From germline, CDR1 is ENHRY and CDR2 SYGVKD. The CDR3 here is CAISGGTSWSADTQYF. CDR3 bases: TGTGCCATCAGTGGGGGGACTAGCTGGTCCGCAGATACGCAGTATTTT.

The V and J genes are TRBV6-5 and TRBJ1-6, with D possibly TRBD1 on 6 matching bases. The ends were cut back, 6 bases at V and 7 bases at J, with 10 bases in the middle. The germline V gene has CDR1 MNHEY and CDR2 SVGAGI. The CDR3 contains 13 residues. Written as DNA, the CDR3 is TGTGCCAGCAGAAGGGGGTTGAATTCACCCCTCCACTTT. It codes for CASRRGLNSPLHF.